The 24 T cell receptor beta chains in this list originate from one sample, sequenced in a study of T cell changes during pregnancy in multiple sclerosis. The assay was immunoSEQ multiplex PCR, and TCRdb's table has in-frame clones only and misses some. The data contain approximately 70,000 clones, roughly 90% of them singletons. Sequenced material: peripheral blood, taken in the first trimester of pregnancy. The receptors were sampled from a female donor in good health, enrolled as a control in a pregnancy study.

DNA of the CDR3: TGTGCCAGCAGCTTGTTTCAGGGGAAGAACACTGAAGCTTTCTTT. Translation: CASSLFQGKNTEAFF. The chain has TRBV7-2 and TRBJ1-1; perhaps TRBD1 as D (6 bases). This CDR3 comprises 15 residues. V was shortened by 3 bases and J by 1 base, with 12 bases between the two germline ends. In germline, CDR1 is SGHTA, CDR2 FQGNSA.

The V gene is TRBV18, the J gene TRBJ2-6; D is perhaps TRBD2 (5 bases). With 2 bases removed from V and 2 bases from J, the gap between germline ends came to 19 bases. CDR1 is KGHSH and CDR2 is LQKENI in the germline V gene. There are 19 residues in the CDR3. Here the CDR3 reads CASSPSRRPASPGANVLTF. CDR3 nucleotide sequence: TGTGCCAGCTCACCATCCCGGAGGCCCGCGAGCCCTGGGGCCAACGTCCTGACTTTC.

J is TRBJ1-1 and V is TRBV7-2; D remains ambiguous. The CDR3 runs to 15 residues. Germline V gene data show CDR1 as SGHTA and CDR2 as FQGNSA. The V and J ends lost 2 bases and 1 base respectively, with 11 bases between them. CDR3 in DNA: TGTGCCAGCAGCTTACACGGGGTGGGGAACACTGAAGCTTTCTTT. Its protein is CASSLHGVGNTEAFF. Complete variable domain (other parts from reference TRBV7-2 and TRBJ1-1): GAGVSQSPSNKVTEKGKDVELRCDPISGHTALYWYRQSLGQGLEFLIYFQGNSAPDKSGLPSDRFSAERTGGSVSTLTIQRTQQEDSAVYLCASSLHGVGNTEAFFGQGTRLTVV.

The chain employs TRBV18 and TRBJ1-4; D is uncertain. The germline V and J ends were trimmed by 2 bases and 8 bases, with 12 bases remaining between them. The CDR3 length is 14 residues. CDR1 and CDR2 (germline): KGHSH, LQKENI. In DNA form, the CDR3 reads TGTGCCAGCTCACCAGGGCCAGCCTTCGAAAAACTGTTTTTT. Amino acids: CASSPGPAFEKLFF.

The CDR3 DNA reads as TGTGCCAGCAGCGGAACTAGCTTTGGCAACACCGGGGAGCTGTTTTTT. The encoded protein is CASSGTSFGNTGELFF. This chain joins TRBV9 and TRBJ2-2; tentatively, D is TRBD2 (6 bases). Germline-derived CDR1 and CDR2 are SGDLS and YYNGEE. V was clipped by 3 bases and J by 2 bases, with 14 bases between them. The CDR3 extends over 16 amino acids. The full variable domain, in which reference TRBV9 and TRBJ2-2 provide the parts outside the CDR3, is DSGVTQTPKHLITATGQRVTLRCSPRSGDLSVYWYQQSLDQGLQFLIQYYNGEERAKGNILERFSAQQFPDLHSELNLSSLELGDSALYFCASSGTSFGNTGELFFGEGSRLTVL.

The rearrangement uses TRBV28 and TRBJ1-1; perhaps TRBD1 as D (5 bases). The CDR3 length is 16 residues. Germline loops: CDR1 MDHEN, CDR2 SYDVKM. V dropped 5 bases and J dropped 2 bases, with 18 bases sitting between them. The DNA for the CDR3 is TGTGCCAGCAGTGGTCCTCTGACAGCATACAACACTGAAGCTTTCTTT. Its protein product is CASSGPLTAYNTEAFF.

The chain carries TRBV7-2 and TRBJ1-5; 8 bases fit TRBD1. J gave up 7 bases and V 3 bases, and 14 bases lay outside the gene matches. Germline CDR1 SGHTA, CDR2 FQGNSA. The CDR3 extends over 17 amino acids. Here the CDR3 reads CASSFFPGQGAGQPQHF. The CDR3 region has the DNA TGTGCCAGCAGCTTCTTCCCGGGCCAGGGGGCAGGGCAGCCCCAGCATTTT.

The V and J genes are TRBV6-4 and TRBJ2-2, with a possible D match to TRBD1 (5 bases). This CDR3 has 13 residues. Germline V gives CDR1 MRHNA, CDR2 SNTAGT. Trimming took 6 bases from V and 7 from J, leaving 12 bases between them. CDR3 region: CASSYGARGELFF. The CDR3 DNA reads TGTGCCAGCAGCTATGGGGCGCGCGGGGAGCTGTTTTTT.

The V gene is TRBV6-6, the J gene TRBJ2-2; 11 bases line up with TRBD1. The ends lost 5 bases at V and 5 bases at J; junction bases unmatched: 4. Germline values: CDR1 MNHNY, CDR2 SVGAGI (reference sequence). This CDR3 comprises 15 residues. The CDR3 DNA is TGTGCCAGCAGTCATGGACAGGGGGCAACCGGGGAGCTGTTTTTT. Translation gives CASSHGQGATGELFF.

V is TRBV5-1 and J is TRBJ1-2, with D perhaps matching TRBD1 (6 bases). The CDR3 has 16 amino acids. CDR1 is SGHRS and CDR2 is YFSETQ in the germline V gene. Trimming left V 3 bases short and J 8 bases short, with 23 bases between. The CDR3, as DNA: TGCGCCAGCAGCTCCTCTTGGGGGGGCGGCCCTAGGGGCTACACCTTC. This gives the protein CASSSSWGGGPRGYTF.

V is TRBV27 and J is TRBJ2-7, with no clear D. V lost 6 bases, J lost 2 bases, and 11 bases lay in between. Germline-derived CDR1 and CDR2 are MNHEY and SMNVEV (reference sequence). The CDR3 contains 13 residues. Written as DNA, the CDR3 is TGTGCCAGCAGCCGGAGCCGGACCTACGAGCAGTACTTC. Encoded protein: CASSRSRTYEQYF.

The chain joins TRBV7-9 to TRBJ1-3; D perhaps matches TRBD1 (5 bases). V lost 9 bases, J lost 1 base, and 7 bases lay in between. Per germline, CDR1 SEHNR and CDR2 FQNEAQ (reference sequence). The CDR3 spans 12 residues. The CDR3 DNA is TGTGCCAGTGGGACTTCTGGAAACACCATATATTTT. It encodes CASGTSGNTIYF.

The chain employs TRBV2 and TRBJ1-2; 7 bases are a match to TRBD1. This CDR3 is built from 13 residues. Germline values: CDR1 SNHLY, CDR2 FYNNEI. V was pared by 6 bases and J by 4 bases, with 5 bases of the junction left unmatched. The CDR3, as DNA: TGTGCCAGCAGGAGACAGGGAGGCTATGGCTACACCTTC. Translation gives CASRRQGGYGYTF. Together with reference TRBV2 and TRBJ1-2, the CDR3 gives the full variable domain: EPEVTQTPSHQVTQMGQEVILRCVPISNHLYFYWYRQILGQKVEFLVSFYNNEISEKSEIFDDQFSVERPDGSNFTLKIRSTKLEDSAMYFCASRRQGGYGYTFGSGTRLTVV.

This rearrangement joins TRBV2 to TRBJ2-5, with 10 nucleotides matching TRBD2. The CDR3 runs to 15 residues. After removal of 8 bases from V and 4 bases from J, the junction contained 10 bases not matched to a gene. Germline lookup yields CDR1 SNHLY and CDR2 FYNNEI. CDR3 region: CASAATSGRPETQYF. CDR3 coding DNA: TGTGCCAGCGCTGCGACTAGCGGGCGCCCAGAGACCCAGTACTTC.

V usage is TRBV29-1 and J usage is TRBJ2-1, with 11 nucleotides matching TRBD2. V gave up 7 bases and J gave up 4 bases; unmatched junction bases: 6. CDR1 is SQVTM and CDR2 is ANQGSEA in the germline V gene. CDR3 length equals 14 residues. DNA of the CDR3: TGCAGCGGTGGGGGACTAGCGGAATACAATGAGCAGTTCTTC. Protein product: CSGGGLAEYNEQFF.

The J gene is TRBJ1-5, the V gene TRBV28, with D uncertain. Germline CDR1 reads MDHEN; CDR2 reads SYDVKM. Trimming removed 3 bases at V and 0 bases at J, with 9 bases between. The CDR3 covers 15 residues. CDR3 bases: TGTGCCAGCAGTTTCGGGCGGGTTAGCAATCAGCCCCAGCATTTT. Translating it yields CASSFGRVSNQPQHF.

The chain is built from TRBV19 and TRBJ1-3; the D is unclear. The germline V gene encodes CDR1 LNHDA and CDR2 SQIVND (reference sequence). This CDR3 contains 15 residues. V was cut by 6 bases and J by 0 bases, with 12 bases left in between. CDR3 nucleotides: TGTGCCAGTAGCACAACAGCCTCCTCTGGAAACACCATATATTTT. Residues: CASSTTASSGNTIYF.

In DNA form, the CDR3 reads TGTGCCAGCAGCTTGAGGTTAGCGGAGAACACCGGGGAGCTGTTTTTT. Amino acids: CASSLRLAENTGELFF. The chain is built from TRBV7-6 and TRBJ2-2; possible D gene TRBD2, 6 bases. Trimming pared 3 bases from V and 1 base from J, leaving 12 bases between. The CDR3 spans 16 residues. Germline CDR1 and CDR2: SGHVS and FNYEAQ.

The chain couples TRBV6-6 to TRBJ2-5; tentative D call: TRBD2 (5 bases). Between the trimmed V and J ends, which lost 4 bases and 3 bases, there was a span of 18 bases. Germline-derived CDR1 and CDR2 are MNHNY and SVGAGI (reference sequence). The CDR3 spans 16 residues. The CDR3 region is CASSSSFLWEKETQYF. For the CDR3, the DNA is TGTGCCAGCAGTTCGAGTTTTTTGTGGGAGAAAGAGACCCAGTACTTC.

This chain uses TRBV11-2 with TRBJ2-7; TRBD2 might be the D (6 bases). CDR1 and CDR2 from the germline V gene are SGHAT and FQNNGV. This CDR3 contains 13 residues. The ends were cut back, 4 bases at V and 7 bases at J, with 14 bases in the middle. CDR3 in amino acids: CASSYPGLREQYF. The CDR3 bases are TGTGCCAGCAGCTACCCAGGACTACGTGAGCAGTACTTC.

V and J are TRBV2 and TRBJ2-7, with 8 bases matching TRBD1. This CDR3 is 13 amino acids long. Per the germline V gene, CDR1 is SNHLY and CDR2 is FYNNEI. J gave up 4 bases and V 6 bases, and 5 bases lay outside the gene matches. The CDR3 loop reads CASRPDRAYEQYF. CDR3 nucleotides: TGTGCCAGCAGGCCGGACAGGGCGTACGAGCAGTACTTC.

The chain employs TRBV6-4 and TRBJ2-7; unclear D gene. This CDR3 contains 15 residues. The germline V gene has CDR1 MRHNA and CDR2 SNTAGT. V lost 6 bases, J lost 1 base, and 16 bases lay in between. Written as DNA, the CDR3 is TGTGCCAGCAGACGGATCTCCGACGGGTCCTACGAGCAGTACTTC. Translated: CASRRISDGSYEQYF.

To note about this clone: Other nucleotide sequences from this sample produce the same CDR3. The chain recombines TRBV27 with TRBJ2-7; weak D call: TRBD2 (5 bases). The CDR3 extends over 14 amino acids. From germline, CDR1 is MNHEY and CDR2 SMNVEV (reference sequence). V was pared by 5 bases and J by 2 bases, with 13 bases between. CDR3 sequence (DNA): TGTGCCAGCAGTCCCGCCGGAGGAACCTACGAGCAGTACTTC. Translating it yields CASSPAGGTYEQYF.

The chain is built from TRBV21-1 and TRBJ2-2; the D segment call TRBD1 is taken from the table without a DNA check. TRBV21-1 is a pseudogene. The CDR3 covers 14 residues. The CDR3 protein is CASSTPRGTGELFF. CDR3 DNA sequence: TGTGCCAGCAGCACCCCCAGGGGGACCGGGGAGCTGTTTTTT.